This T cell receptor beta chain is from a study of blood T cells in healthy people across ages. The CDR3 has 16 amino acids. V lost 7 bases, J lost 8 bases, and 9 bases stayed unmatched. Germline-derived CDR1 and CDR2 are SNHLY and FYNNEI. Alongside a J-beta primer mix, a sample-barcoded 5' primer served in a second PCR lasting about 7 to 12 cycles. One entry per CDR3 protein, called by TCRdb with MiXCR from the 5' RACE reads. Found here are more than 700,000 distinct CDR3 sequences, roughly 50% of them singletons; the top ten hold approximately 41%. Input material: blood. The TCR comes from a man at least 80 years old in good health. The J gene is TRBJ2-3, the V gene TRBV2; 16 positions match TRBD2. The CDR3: CASITGTSGRAGTQYF. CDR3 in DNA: TGTGCCAGCATCACCGGGACTAGCGGGAGGGCCGGTACGCAGTATTTT.